This T cell receptor beta chain was profiled in a study of cytomegalovirus exposure and HLA in healthy donors. The study ran its PCR with 60 Vbeta and 13 Jbeta primers. The data were produced by immunoSEQ multiplex PCR, yet TCRdb's version contains in-frame clones alone and is incomplete. The sample contains roughly 180,000 clones, around 84% of which appear only once. This clone was found once. From germline, CDR1 is SGHNT and CDR2 YYREEE (reference sequence). This CDR3 has 15 amino acids. V lost 4 bases and J lost 2; bases outside the gene matches: 5. The TCR originated in a boy aged 2 to 9 in good health and CMV-seronegative. The chain is built from TRBV5-4 and TRBJ2-1, with TRBD2 matching 8 bases. The sequencing input was PBMCs. CDR3 residues: CASSPGGNAYNEQFF. The DNA for the CDR3 is TGTGCCAGCAGCCCGGGAGGGAATGCCTACAATGAGCAGTTCTTC.